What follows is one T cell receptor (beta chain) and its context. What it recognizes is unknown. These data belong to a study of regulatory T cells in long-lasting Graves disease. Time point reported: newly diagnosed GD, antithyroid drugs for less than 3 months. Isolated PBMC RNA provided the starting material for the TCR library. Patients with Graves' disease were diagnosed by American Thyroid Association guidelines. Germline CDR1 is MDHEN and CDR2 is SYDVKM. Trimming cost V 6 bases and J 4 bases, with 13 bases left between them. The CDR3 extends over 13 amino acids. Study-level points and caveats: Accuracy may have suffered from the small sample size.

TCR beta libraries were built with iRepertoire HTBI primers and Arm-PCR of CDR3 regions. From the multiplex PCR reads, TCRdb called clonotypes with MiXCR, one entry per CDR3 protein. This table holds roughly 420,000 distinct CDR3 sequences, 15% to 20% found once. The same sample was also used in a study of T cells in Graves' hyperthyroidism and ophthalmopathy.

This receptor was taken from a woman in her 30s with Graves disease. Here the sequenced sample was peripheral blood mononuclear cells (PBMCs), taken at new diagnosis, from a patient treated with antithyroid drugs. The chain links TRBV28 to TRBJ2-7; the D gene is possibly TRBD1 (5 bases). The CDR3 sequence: CASRSTDSYEQYF. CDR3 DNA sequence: TGTGCCAGCAGGTCCACAGACAGTTACGAGCAGTACTTC.